This T cell receptor beta chain is drawn from a study of T cell responses to AZD1222 COVID-19 vaccine. The study's findings and limits: Clonal diversity may have been underestimated, and the donors were mostly white British, with more females than males.

CDR3 size: 15 residues. V lost 4 bases to trimming and J lost 6 bases; unmatched junction nucleotides: 7. Looked up from germline, CDR1 is KGHDR and CDR2 is SFDVKD. Measured with immunoSEQ multiplex PCR; TCRdb has only the in-frame clones, and not every one. Counted here are fewer than 150,000 clones, 70% to 90% occurring once; the ten biggest clones make up 3.5%. This clone came up once. The antigen remains unidentified. The source is an adult who received the AZD1222 COVID-19 vaccine. The chain couples TRBV24-1 to TRBJ2-1; 8 bases match TRBD1. The material sequenced was peripheral blood, taken 28 days after the second AZD1222 dose. DNA of the CDR3: TGTGCCACCAGTGAAGACAGGGGCAAGCCCAATGAGCAGTTCTTC. The encoded protein is CATSEDRGKPNEQFF.